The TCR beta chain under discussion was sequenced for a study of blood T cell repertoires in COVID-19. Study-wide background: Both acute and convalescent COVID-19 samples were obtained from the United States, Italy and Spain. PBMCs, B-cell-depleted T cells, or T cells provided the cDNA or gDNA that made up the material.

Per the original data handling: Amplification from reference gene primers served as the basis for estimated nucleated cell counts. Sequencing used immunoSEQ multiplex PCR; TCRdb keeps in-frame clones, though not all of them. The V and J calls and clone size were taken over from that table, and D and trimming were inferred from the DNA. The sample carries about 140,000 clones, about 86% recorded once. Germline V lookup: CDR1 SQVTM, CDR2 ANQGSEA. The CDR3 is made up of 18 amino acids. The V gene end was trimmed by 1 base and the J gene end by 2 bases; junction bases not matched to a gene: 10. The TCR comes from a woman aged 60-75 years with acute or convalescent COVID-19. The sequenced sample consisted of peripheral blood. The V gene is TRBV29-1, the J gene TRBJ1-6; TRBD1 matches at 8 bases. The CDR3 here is CSVEADRDEWTYNSPLHF. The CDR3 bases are TGCAGCGTTGAAGCGGACAGGGATGAGTGGACCTATAATTCACCCCTCCACTTT.